One sample yielded the 3 T cell receptor beta chains listed below, sequenced in a study of T cell repertoires in cytomegalovirus infection. TCRdb reprocessed the reads via MiXCR and lists one record per CDR3 protein. The sample yields around 530,000 distinct CDR3 sequences, roughly 29% seen once. Sequencing was done on a sample of PBMCs. These receptor sequences come from a human donor in good health (CMV status not recorded). Some clones in this sample may be carry-over from other donors' samples.

With regard to this clonotype: A read error may produce the germline difference seen at one junction end. J is TRBJ1-3 and V is TRBV7-2; 8 nucleotides agree with TRBD1. The germline V gene encodes CDR1 SGHTA and CDR2 FQGNSA. The CDR3 runs 16 residues. The CDR3 sequence is CASSPGQESSGNAIYF. In DNA, the CDR3 is TGTGCCAGCAGCCCGGGACAGGAGAGCTCTGGAAACGCCATATATTTT.

The chain uses TRBV11-3 and TRBJ2-2; no definite D call. Per the germline V gene, CDR1 is SGHNT and CDR2 is YENEEA. Trimming shortened V by 5 bases and J by 6 bases, and 10 bases separated the two germline ends. This CDR3 has 13 residues. CDR3: CASSLISSGELFF. CDR3 bases: TGTGCCAGCAGCCTAATTTCGTCCGGGGAGCTGTTTTTT.

This chain links TRBV11-2 with TRBJ2-5; D gene ambiguous. Germline V gives CDR1 SGHAT, CDR2 FQNNGV. The CDR3 runs 13 residues. V lost 2 bases, J lost 5 bases, and 9 bases lay in between. DNA of the CDR3: TGTGCCAGCAGCTTAAGGCAGTTTGAGACCCAGTACTTC. It is translated as CASSLRQFETQYF.